This T cell receptor beta chain stems from a study of tumor and adjacent non-tumor tissue in lung cancer listed by TCRdb under 2018. Background on the whole study: The cohort included 12 adenocarcinoma, 2 squamous cell carcinoma and 1 small cell lung cancer patients. The roughly 15 enrolled patients, of whom 10 were men and 5 were women, were aged about 30 to 80 years and were diagnosed with TNM stage I to III disease. Using bulk TCRbeta repertoires from some 14 lung cancer patients, the study set lung tumor tissue side by side with matched distant non-tumor lung tissue. TCRbeta CDR3 sequencing was performed on 25 to 35 paired specimens, with one tumor sample and one normal lung sample collected per patient. Sequencing produced more than 100,000,000 productive TCRbeta reads in total, an average of approximately 4 million reads per sample. The investigation overall reported the following: TCR diversity (inverse Simpson) was significantly higher in tumor than in normal lung tissue (around 450 vs 160, P = 0.0075, Mann-Whitney U test). The top 100 clones accounted for a significantly larger cumulative portion of the repertoire in normal lung than in tumor tissue. Peripheral blood was not sequenced, so blood TCRbeta repertoires in these lung cancer patients were not examined. Younger patients had significantly higher TCR diversity, and higher tumor TCR diversity was associated with shorter overall and disease-free survival. Only about 15 patients were included in the cohort, and the need for larger samples and more detailed clinical data was noted by the authors. The methods do not name the sequencing platform or mention unique molecular identifiers.

The receptor library was made with multiplex PCR. The sequencing machine was an Illumina HiSeq 2500. TCRbeta libraries were constructed through three rounds of nested PCR with primers (Table S4) according to protocols modified from ARM-PCR. Before sequencing, PCR products of 200-500 bp were cut from the gel and purified using the QIAquick gel extraction kit. The authors' pipeline ran thus. Reads were cleaned with Trimmomatic, merged with FLASH into complete CDR3 sequences, and assigned to V(D)J germline segments with MiTCR. Clonal diversity was calculated as the inverse Simpson's index using VDJtools. In-frame sequences lacking a premature stop codon were counted as productive reads. Through fastp at Q25 and MiXCR, TCRdb rebuilt clones from the public reads, retaining in-frame beta chains. Rows matching on CDR3 protein sequence are summarized as one entry with the most common DNA and genes. The V and J calls come from TCRdb's annotation, not from the publication. Recorded for this sample are some 120,000 distinct CDR3 sequences; about 66% of them occurred a single time. 13% of the sample belongs to the ten largest clones.

About this clonotype: What antigen it recognizes has not been identified. At one end the junction does not follow the germline gene, possibly because of a read error.

RNA was isolated from bulk unsorted tissue, and RNA quality was assessed with a NanoDrop ND-1000 and an Agilent 2100. The donors were newly diagnosed lung cancer patients admitted for thoracic surgery in China from August to November 2014 who had not received prior chemotherapy. Patients who had received previous radiotherapy or chemotherapy, or who had another concurrent cancer, were excluded from the study. Pieces of surgical tissue measuring about 1-2.1 cm3 were kept in RNAlater solution and held at -80 degrees C until needed. There are 16 amino acids in the CDR3, from cysteine to phenylalanine inclusive. CDR3 DNA is the only sequence kept; it has 48 bases, read in frame from the first base. Via the germline V gene, CDR1 is SGHAT and CDR2 FQNNGV.

The sequence derives from a man aged 30 to 39 with non-small cell lung cancer. Recombination connected TRBV11-2 to TRBJ2-3; D gene: possibly TRBD2, on 5 matching bases. What was sequenced was lung tumor tissue. The CDR3 amino acid sequence is: CASSLTVGVVADMLYF. The nucleotide sequence is TGTGCCAGCAGCTTAACTGTCGGGGTTGTCGCAGATATGCTGTACTTT.